The present T cell receptor (beta chain) was sequenced within a study of blood T cells in healthy people across ages. A second PCR, run for roughly 7 to 12 cycles, used a sample-barcoded 5' primer plus a J-beta primer mix. TCRdb analysed the 5' RACE reads with MiXCR anew, one entry per CDR3 protein. Here the sample spans 600,000 to 850,000 distinct CDR3 sequences, about 42% being singletons. This CDR3 is 16 amino acids long. V lost 2 bases to trimming and J lost 9 bases, with 20 bases between them. CDR1 and CDR2 (germline): ENHRY, SYGVKD. This TCR derives from an older woman in good health. This chain connects TRBV10-3 to TRBJ2-1; the D is unclear. The material sequenced was blood. CDR3 in amino acids: CAISEQPLGVNSEQFF. The CDR3 coding sequence is TGTGCCATCAGTGAGCAACCCCTAGGAGTTAATTCTGAGCAGTTCTTC.